This TCR beta chain derives from a study of blood T cell repertoires in COVID-19. Across the whole study: Nucleic acid was either cDNA or gDNA, and it came from T cells, B-cell-depleted T cells, or PBMCs.

In the authors' methods: Using reference gene primer amplification, nucleated cell counts were estimated. Data came from immunoSEQ multiplex PCR; TCRdb stores just in-frame clones and leaves some out. V and J calls and clone size are as listed in that table; D and trimming were resolved from the DNA. The sample records around 130,000 clones, around 88% being singletons. The germline V gene has CDR1 MNHEY and CDR2 SVGAGI. Trimming took 6 bases from V and 8 from J; bases not matched to a gene: 12. The length of the CDR3 is 15 residues. What was sequenced was peripheral blood. The TCR was taken from a woman between 45 and 60 years old who had recovered from COVID-19. This chain joins TRBV6-5 and TRBJ1-4, with 7 bases aligning to TRBD1. The CDR3 here is CASSPQGVVGEKLFF. In nucleotides, the CDR3 is TGTGCCAGCAGCCCCCAGGGGGTAGTAGGGGAAAAACTGTTTTTT.